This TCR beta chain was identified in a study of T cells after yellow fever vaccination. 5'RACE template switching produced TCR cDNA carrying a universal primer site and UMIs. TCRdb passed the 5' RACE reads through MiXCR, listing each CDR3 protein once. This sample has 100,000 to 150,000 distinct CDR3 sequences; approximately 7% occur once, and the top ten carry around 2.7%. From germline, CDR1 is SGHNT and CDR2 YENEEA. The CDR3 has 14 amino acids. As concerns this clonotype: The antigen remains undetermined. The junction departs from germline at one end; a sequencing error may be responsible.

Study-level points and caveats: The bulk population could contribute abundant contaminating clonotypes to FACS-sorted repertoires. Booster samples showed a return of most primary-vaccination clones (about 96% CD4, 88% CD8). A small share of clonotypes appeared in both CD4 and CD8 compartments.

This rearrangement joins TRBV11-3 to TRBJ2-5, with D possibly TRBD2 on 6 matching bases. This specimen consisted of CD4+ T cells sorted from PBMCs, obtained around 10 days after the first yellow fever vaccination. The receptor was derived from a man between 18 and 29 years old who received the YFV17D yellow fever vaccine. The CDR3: CASGLGGASHIQYF. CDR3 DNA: TGTGCCAGCGGCTTAGGAGGGGCTAGCCATATCCAGTACTTC.